The 24 T cell receptor beta chains listed next were all sequenced from one sample in a study of shared clonotypes between healthy human individuals. TCRdb keeps only in-frame clones here, not all; method: immunoSEQ multiplex PCR. This table holds roughly 2,000,000 clones, about 95% found once. Positively selected for CCR7, the CD45RO-negative cells used as naive CD8 cells excluded terminally differentiated effector memory CD45RA+ cells. Source material: naive CD8+ T cells sorted from blood. The receptor source for this set is a man aged 18 to 30 in good health.

This clone was detected only once. Other DNA variants within this sample encode the same CDR3. V is TRBV7-9 and J is TRBJ2-7; D is uncertain. The V and J ends lost 1 base and 2 bases respectively, with 6 bases between them. CDR3 length: 13 amino acids. Germline-derived CDR1 and CDR2 are SEHNR and FQNEAQ (reference sequence). The CDR3 here is CASSLGVTYEQYF. CDR3 coding DNA: TGTGCCAGCAGCTTAGGAGTGACCTACGAGCAGTACTTC.

The V gene is TRBV15, the J gene TRBJ2-7, with D perhaps TRBD1 (6 bases). The V end was cut by 0 bases, the J end by 2 bases, with 11 bases between. Germline lookup yields CDR1 LNHNV and CDR2 YYDKDF (reference sequence). This CDR3 comprises 15 residues. CDR3 DNA: TGTGCCACCAGCAGAGATATGGGGGCCCCCTACGAGCAGTACTTC. Protein sequence: CATSRDMGAPYEQYF.

V is TRBV4-1 and J is TRBJ2-7; D might be TRBD2 (6 bases). The germline V and J ends were trimmed by 1 base and 3 bases, with 19 bases remaining between them. CDR1 and CDR2 from the germline V gene are MGHRA and YSYEKL. CDR3 length: 17 residues. Here the CDR3 DNA reads TGCGCCAGCAGCCAAGTGGCGGGGTCCCAACCCCTCTACGAGCAGTACTTC. Translated: CASSQVAGSQPLYEQYF.

The chain joins TRBV28 to TRBJ1-6, with D hard to call. This CDR3 has 12 amino acids. Per the germline V gene, CDR1 is MDHEN and CDR2 is SYDVKM. Trimming shortened V by 7 bases and J by 2 bases, and 3 bases separated the two germline ends. The CDR3 nucleotides are TGTGCCAGCAACCCCTATAATTCACCCCTCCACTTT. Translating it yields CASNPYNSPLHF. Filled out from reference TRBV28 and TRBJ1-6, the complete variable domain reads DVKVTQSSRYLVKRTGEKVFLECVQDMDHENMFWYRQDPGLGLRLIYFSYDVKMKEKGDIPEGYSVSREKKERFSLILESASTNQTSMYLCASNPYNSPLHFGNGTRLTVT.

The gene calls are TRBV7-8 and TRBJ2-1, with 9 bases lining up with TRBD2. Trimming cost V 5 bases and J 8 bases; bases outside gene matches: 13. Germline V gene lookup returns CDR1 SGHVS and CDR2 FQNEAQ. The CDR3 totals 16 residues. This CDR3 reads CASSPLAGVEYDEQFF. The CDR3, as DNA: TGTGCCAGCAGCCCATTAGCGGGAGTCGAGTACGATGAGCAGTTCTTC.

The rearrangement uses TRBV11-2 and TRBJ2-1, with 12 bases that match TRBD2. This CDR3 comprises 16 residues. Looked up from germline, CDR1 is SGHAT and CDR2 is FQNNGV. V was clipped by 5 bases and J by 5 bases; unmatched bases: 7. This CDR3 reads CASSTRTSGTHNEQFF. The CDR3 bases are TGTGCCAGCAGCACCCGGACTAGCGGGACACACAATGAGCAGTTCTTC.

Note on this clone: This specimen includes other DNA sequences encoding the same CDR3. The chain joins TRBV7-2 to TRBJ2-7, with 7 nucleotides matching TRBD2. V lost 3 bases and J lost 3; bases outside the gene matches: 2. The V gene's germline CDR1 is SGHTA and CDR2 FQGNSA. CDR3 size: 13 residues. The CDR3 loop is CASSFSSGYEQYF. The CDR3 DNA sequence: TGTGCCAGCAGCTTTTCTAGCGGCTACGAGCAGTACTTC.

V gene TRBV27 combines with J gene TRBJ2-1; no firm D call. The CDR3 has 13 residues. CDR1 is MNHEY, CDR2 SMNVEV, per germline (reference sequence). Trimming cost V 0 bases and J 8 bases, with 8 bases left between them. CDR3 in amino acids: CASSLSSGYEQFF. In DNA, the CDR3 is TGTGCCAGCAGTTTATCGTCGGGCTATGAGCAGTTCTTC.

The chain is built from TRBV14 and TRBJ2-5; 13 bases fit TRBD2. The V segment lost 2 bases and the J segment 5 bases; nucleotides outside the gene matches: 17. Per the germline V gene, CDR1 is SGHDN and CDR2 is FVKESK. This CDR3 comprises 20 residues. CDR3 amino acids: CASSQPLGAWTSGGPETQYF. CDR3 in DNA: TGTGCCAGCAGCCAACCCCTCGGGGCCTGGACTAGCGGGGGACCGGAGACCCAGTACTTC.

This rearrangement joins TRBV4-1 to TRBJ2-7; D uncertain. V lost 7 bases to trimming and J lost 5 bases, with 12 bases between them. This CDR3 is built from 12 residues. Per germline, CDR1 MGHRA and CDR2 YSYEKL. This chain's CDR3 is CASTKGPHEQYF. The CDR3 DNA sequence: TGCGCCAGCACAAAAGGCCCCCACGAGCAGTACTTC.

CDR3 DNA sequence: TGTGCCAGTACCCCCTCCCGGGGGCTGAGCACAGATACGCAGTATTTT. Encoded protein: CASTPSRGLSTDTQYF. The gene calls are TRBV19 and TRBJ2-3; D assignment may be TRBD1 or TRBD2 (6 bases each). Germline V gene sequence: CDR1 LNHDA, CDR2 SQIVND (reference sequence). Trimming left V 7 bases short and J 0 bases short, with 17 bases between. The CDR3 is 16 amino acids.

The chain joins TRBV10-3 to TRBJ2-7; 10 bases match TRBD2. CDR1 and CDR2 from the germline V gene are ENHRY and SYGVKD. Losses at the gene ends were 8 bases for V and 4 bases for J; bases not matched to a gene: 14. The CDR3 has 16 amino acids. DNA of the CDR3: TGTGCCATCCAGGGGGAGGCTAGCGGGAGTTGGTACGAGCAGTACTTC. It translates to CAIQGEASGSWYEQYF.

V gene TRBV14 combines with J gene TRBJ2-3; TRBD2 matches at 8 bases. Germline CDR1 SGHDN, CDR2 FVKESK. V shed 5 bases, J shed 2 bases, and the junction held 9 bases outside the gene matches. The CDR3 extends over 16 amino acids. CDR3 sequence: CASSDKRGLFTDTQYF. The CDR3 DNA reads TGTGCCAGCAGCGATAAGCGGGGGCTATTCACAGATACGCAGTATTTT.

The chain carries TRBV6-6 and TRBJ2-7; D is undetermined. From germline, CDR1 is MNHNY and CDR2 SVGAGI (reference sequence). The V end was cut by 2 bases, the J end by 0 bases, with 8 bases between. The CDR3 has 14 amino acids. In DNA form, the CDR3 reads TGTGCCAGCAGTTACCTGGCAGACTCCTACGAGCAGTACTTC. Its protein product is CASSYLADSYEQYF.

The genes are TRBV5-1 and TRBJ2-7, with D tentatively TRBD2 (7 bases). Germline V gene data show CDR1 as SGHRS and CDR2 as YFSETQ. The CDR3 consists of 17 residues. Trimming removed 3 bases at V and 3 bases at J, with 22 bases between. The CDR3 DNA reads as TGCGCCAGCAGCTGGAGGGGGGGCTTCGATTCCTACTACGAGCAGTACTTC. It translates to CASSWRGGFDSYYEQYF. Using reference TRBV5-1 and TRBJ2-7 for the parts outside the CDR3, the full variable domain is KAGVTQTPRYLIKTRGQQVTLSCSPISGHRSVSWYQQTPGQGLQFLFEYFSETQRNKGNFPGRFSGRQFSNSRSEMNVSTLELGDSALYLCASSWRGGFDSYYEQYFGPGTRLTVT.

The rearrangement joins TRBV2 to TRBJ2-1, with D perhaps matching TRBD1 (5 bases). V was cut by 3 bases and J by 0 bases, with 15 bases left in between. The CDR3 sequence is 17 residues long. Germline values: CDR1 SNHLY, CDR2 FYNNEI. The CDR3: CASSEEAGPSSYNEQFF. In DNA, the CDR3 is TGTGCCAGCAGTGAGGAAGCAGGGCCTAGCTCCTACAATGAGCAGTTCTTC.

The chain links TRBV28 to TRBJ2-2; D is undetermined. Deletions cut 3 bases from V and 1 base from J, with 6 bases between. The CDR3 runs 14 residues. Germline V gives CDR1 MDHEN, CDR2 SYDVKM. The DNA for the CDR3 is TGTGCCAGCAGTTTTTCAGAGAACACCGGGGAGCTGTTTTTT. This translates into CASSFSENTGELFF.

This rearrangement joins TRBV4-3 to TRBJ2-2; the match to TRBD1 covers 8 bases. Trimming cost V 3 bases and J 4 bases; bases outside gene matches: 4. CDR3 length: 15 residues. Germline CDR1 is LGHNA and CDR2 is YSLEER. The CDR3 loop is CASSHDRGITGELFF. The CDR3 coding sequence is TGCGCCAGCAGCCATGACAGGGGAATCACCGGGGAGCTGTTTTTT.

The chain carries TRBV7-9 and TRBJ2-4; no reliable D call. The CDR3 is 13 residues long. CDR1 is SEHNR, CDR2 FQNEAQ, per germline (reference sequence). Trimming took 4 bases from V and 8 from J, leaving 12 bases between them. CDR3: CASSSSVLDIQYF. DNA for the CDR3: TGTGCCAGCAGCTCCAGCGTCTTGGACATTCAGTACTTC. Using reference TRBV7-9 and TRBJ2-4 for the parts outside the CDR3, the full variable domain is DTGVSQNPRHKITKRGQNVTFRCDPISEHNRLYWYRQTLGQGPEFLTYFQNEAQLEKSRLLSDRFSAERPKGSFSTLEIQRTEQGDSAMYLCASSSSVLDIQYFGAGTRLSVL.

Regarding this clone: The junction differs from germline at one of its ends, possibly a read error. This sequence joins TRBV7-7 and TRBJ1-1; TRBD1 matches 9 bases. This CDR3 has 17 residues. In germline, CDR1 is SSHAT, CDR2 FNYEAQ (reference sequence). This CDR3 reads CASSRDRDDWLNTEAFF. DNA of the CDR3: TGTGCTAGCAGCCGGGACAGGGATGATTGGCTGAACACTGAAGCTTTCTTT. The full variable domain, with the rest looked up from reference TRBV7-7 and TRBJ1-1, is GAGVSQSPRYKVTKRGQDVTLRCDPISSHATLYWYQQALGQGPEFLTYFNYEAQPDKSGLPSDRFSAERPEGSISTLTIQRTEQRDSAMYRCASSRDRDDWLNTEAFFGQGTRLTVV.

CDR3 coding DNA: TGTGCCATCGAGACTAGCGGGGACAATGAGCAGTTCTTC. The encoded protein is CAIETSGDNEQFF. The V call is TRBV10-3, the J call TRBJ2-1; TRBD2 aligns across 11 bases. The CDR3 is 13 amino acids. Germline CDR1 and CDR2: ENHRY and SYGVKD. Trimming cost V 8 bases and J 5 bases; bases outside gene matches: 2.

J is TRBJ1-1 and V is TRBV19; unclear D gene. This CDR3 is built from 13 residues. Germline CDR1 LNHDA, CDR2 SQIVND (reference sequence). CDR3 bases: TGTGCTTCTCGGATGGGGATGAACACTGAAGCTTTCTTT. Its translation: CASRMGMNTEAFF.

This chain uses TRBV6-1 with TRBJ2-1; 12 bases agree with TRBD2. The CDR3 extends over 14 amino acids. The junction had 6 bases not matched to a gene; V was cut back by 10 bases and J by 5 bases. The germline V gene encodes CDR1 MNHNS and CDR2 SASEGT. CDR3 bases: TGTGCCACCCGACTAGCGGGGGACAACAATGAGCAGTTCTTC. Its translation is CATRLAGDNNEQFF.

The CDR3 sequence: CASSVESFAYEQYF. CDR3 coding DNA: TGTGCCAGCAGCGTGGAGTCTTTCGCCTACGAGCAGTACTTC. The gene calls are TRBV9 and TRBJ2-7; no clear D. The CDR3 consists of 14 residues. The V gene lost 2 bases and the J gene lost 2 bases, with 11 bases spanning the gap. Germline CDR1 SGDLS, CDR2 YYNGEE.